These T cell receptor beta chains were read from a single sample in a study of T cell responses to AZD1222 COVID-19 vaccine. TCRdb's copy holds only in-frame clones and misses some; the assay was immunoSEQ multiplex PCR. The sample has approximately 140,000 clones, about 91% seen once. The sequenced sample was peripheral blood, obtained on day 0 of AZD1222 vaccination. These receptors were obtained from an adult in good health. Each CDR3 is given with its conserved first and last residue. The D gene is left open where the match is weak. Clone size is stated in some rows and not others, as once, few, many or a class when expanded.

TGTGCCAGCATTTCCCCAAGTTCGGTCGAGCAGTACTTC CASISPSSVEQYF TRBV2 once . TRBJ2-7
TGTGCCTGGAGCCCAAGACGGAACTATGGCTACACCTTC CAWSPRRNYGYTF TRBV30 . . TRBJ1-2
TGTGCCAGCAGCTCCTTCCAACGACAGAGGAATAATTCACCCCTCCACTTT CASSSFQRQRNNSPLHF TRBV7-2 . . TRBJ1-6
TGCGCCAGCAGCCCCGGACAGGGCCAGGGGGAGCAGTACTTC CASSPGQGQGEQYF TRBV5-1 . TRBD1 TRBJ2-7
TGCGCCAGCAGTTCCGGCCCCTTACCGACAGGCACAACTAATGAAAAACTGTTTTTT CASSSGPLPTGTTNEKLFF TRBV23-1 . . TRBJ1-4
TGTGCCAGCAGTTCGGACAATGGGGCAGAGACCCAGTACTTC CASSSDNGAETQYF TRBV7-2 . . TRBJ2-5
TGCAGCGGAAAATTGAGGACCGCTAATGAAAAACTGTTTTTT CSGKLRTANEKLFF TRBV29-1 . . TRBJ1-4
TGTGCCAGCAGCTTACTGGGAATATCTGTTATCGGTGAGCAGTTCTTC CASSLLGISVIGEQFF TRBV7-3 . . TRBJ2-1
TGTGCCAGCAGTCCCTACGGGACAGCGAACACCGGGGAGCTGTTTTTT CASSPYGTANTGELFF TRBV6-2/TRBV6-3 . TRBD1 TRBJ2-2
TGCAGCGTTAAAGATCTTCCGAGCAGGGGGCGAAACACTGAAGCTTTCTTT CSVKDLPSRGRNTEAFF TRBV29-1 . TRBD1 TRBJ1-1
TGCAGCGTGAGACAGGCTGAAGCTTTCTTT CSVRQAEAFF TRBV29-1 once . TRBJ1-1
TGCAGTGCTAGTTATAGGGGTGAAAAACTGTTTTTT CSASYRGEKLFF TRBV20-1 . . TRBJ1-4
TGTGCCAGCACCCCTTCAGTGGGACAGGGGGCCAGTTTTGGCTACACCTTC CASTPSVGQGASFGYTF TRBV27 once TRBD1 TRBJ1-2
TGTGCCAGCAGCGGTAGTATGGGACAGGGGTTGGATGGCTACACCTTC CASSGSMGQGLDGYTF TRBV9 . TRBD1 TRBJ1-2
TGCAGCGTTGCCAAACGGAATCCTAGCACAGATACGCAGTATTTT CSVAKRNPSTDTQYF TRBV29-1 . . TRBJ2-3
TGCGCCAGCAGCTTATTCGGGAACCAAGAGACCCAGTACTTC CASSLFGNQETQYF TRBV5-1 . . TRBJ2-5
TGTGCCAGCAGCTTGAAACTAGCGGGGGCCACCCTCACAGATACGCAGTATTTT CASSLKLAGATLTDTQYF TRBV7-9 . TRBD2 TRBJ2-3